This T cell receptor beta chain was profiled in a study of memory CD8 T cells in hepatitis C reinfection. The data were produced by immunoSEQ multiplex PCR, yet TCRdb's version contains in-frame clones alone and is incomplete. Counted here are approximately 50,000 clones, over 85% occurring once; the ten biggest clones make up approximately 1%. This sample's time point: pre-reinfection, 55 to 20 weeks before reinfection detection. Sorted cells were sequenced directly ex vivo without any in vitro expansion. The sequence was obtained from a young man with hepatitis C virus infection. Sequencing was done on a sample of naive CD8+ T cells sorted from blood.

CDR3 in amino acids: CAWSRGWQETQYF. The CDR3 DNA follows: TGTGCCTGGAGTCGGGGGTGGCAAGAGACCCAGTACTTC. The rearrangement links TRBV30 to TRBJ2-5, with D possibly matching TRBD2 (6 bases). CDR3 length equals 13 residues. V lost 2 bases and J lost 2, with 9 bases in between. The germline gives CDR1 GTSNPN, CDR2 SVGIG (reference sequence).